This T cell receptor (beta chain) is drawn from a study of CD8 T cells in ankylosing spondylitis. MiXCR, applied by TCRdb to the 5' RACE reads, yields one record per CDR3 protein. The sample yields 470,000 or so distinct CDR3 sequences, 26% seen once. Of note for this clonotype: Antigen: not known.

The CDR3 loop spans 14 amino acids. Per the germline V gene, CDR1 is KGHDR and CDR2 is SFDVKD. Deletions cut 3 bases from V and 2 bases from J, with 8 bases between. Study results and limitations: Enrichment of disease-linked clones was reportedly significant in matched ankylosing spondylitis synovial fluid. Seemingly characteristic of ankylosing spondylitis blood was a TCR beta motif consisting of 7 or 8 highly homologous variants.

This receptor was taken from a male donor with ankylosing spondylitis. The gene calls are TRBV24-1 and TRBJ2-3; no clear D. Sequenced sample: blood, either unsorted or a sorted T cell fraction (not recorded which). CDR3 DNA: TGTGCCACCAGTGATCCCCCCCTCACAGATACGCAGTATTTT. It translates to CATSDPPLTDTQYF.